The 5 T cell receptor beta chains given below trace back to one sample, sequenced in a study of blood T cell repertoires in COVID-19. Sequencing was performed with immunoSEQ multiplex PCR; in TCRdb, only in-frame clones are kept and a portion is missing. The table lists about 180,000 clones, around 82% of them singletons. Sample: peripheral blood. Receptor source: an elderly woman with acute or convalescent COVID-19.

The chain carries TRBV1 and TRBJ1-3; the table gives TRBD1 as D, unverified against the DNA. TRBV1 is a pseudogene locus. The CDR3 covers 14 residues. CDR3 coding DNA: TGCACCAGCAGCCAAGGGCAGGTGGAAAACACCATATATTTT. This gives the protein CTSSQGQVENTIYF.

This chain connects TRBV3-1 (or the pseudogene TRBV3-2) to TRBJ1-2, with D tentatively TRBD1 (6 bases). The ends were cut back, 7 bases at V and 2 bases at J, with 17 bases in the middle. Looked up from germline, CDR1 is LGHDT and CDR2 is YNNKEL (reference sequence). This CDR3 region has 15 residues. CDR3 in amino acids: CASTSGEGGNYGYTF. The CDR3 DNA follows: TGTGCCAGCACCTCCGGGGAAGGGGGAAACTATGGCTACACCTTC.

This chain joins TRBV7-9 and TRBJ1-2, with D perhaps matching TRBD1 (6 bases). V was pared by 7 bases and J by 8 bases, with 23 bases between. Per germline, CDR1 SEHNR and CDR2 FQNEAQ (reference sequence). The CDR3 loop spans 15 amino acids. CDR3 residues: CASTPPWDNLRGYTF. The CDR3 nucleotides are TGTGCCAGCACCCCACCCTGGGACAATTTAAGGGGCTACACCTTC. The entire variable domain, with the rest obtained from reference TRBV7-9 and TRBJ1-2, is as follows: DTGVSQNPRHKITKRGQNVTFRCDPISEHNRLYWYRQTLGQGPEFLTYFQNEAQLEKSRLLSDRFSAERPKGSFSTLEIQRTEQGDSAMYLCASTPPWDNLRGYTFGSGTRLTVV.

The chain has TRBV27 and TRBJ2-6; TRBD1 matches at 7 bases. CDR1 and CDR2 (germline): MNHEY, SMNVEV (reference sequence). CDR3 length: 16 residues. V was clipped by 2 bases and J by 4 bases; unmatched bases: 5. The CDR3 DNA reads as TGTGCCAGCAGTTTAACAACAGGGGCAGGGGCCAACGTCCTGACTTTC. This gives the protein CASSLTTGAGANVLTF.

This clone was observed a single time. CDR3 coding DNA: TGTGCCAGCACCCTGAGCGGGACAGGGGCTGCTTACGAGCAGTACTTC. It specifies CASTLSGTGAAYEQYF. The chain carries TRBV11-2 and TRBJ2-7, with 10 bases lining up with TRBD1. The CDR3 covers 16 residues. The germline CDR1 and CDR2 sequences are SGHAT and FQNNGV. The ends lost 7 bases at V and 4 bases at J; junction bases unmatched: 13.